This T cell receptor beta chain was found in a study of T-cell memory formation after mild COVID-19. V lost 6 bases to trimming and J lost 7 bases; unmatched junction nucleotides: 13. The CDR3 length is 15 residues. Each CDR3 protein is one row after TCRdb ran MiXCR on the 5' RACE reads. The repertoire holds 110,000 or so distinct CDR3 sequences, with 15% to 20% as singletons. This TCR was sampled from a man between 18 and 29 years old who had mild COVID-19 (a few samples of this study predate the infection). Cell type and time point are not known. The sample was PBMCs or a T cell subset sorted from them (not recorded which). The chain is built from TRBV12-3 or TRBV12-4 and TRBJ2-3; 7 positions agree with TRBD2. The DNA of the CDR3 is TGTGCCAGCAGCCGCCCGGGCGGGGGACGATATACGCAGTATTTT. Its translation is CASSRPGGGRYTQYF.